This entry lists 28 T cell receptor beta chains sequenced from one sample in a study of blood T cell repertoires in COVID-19 (dated by TCRdb to the early 2020s). Preparation of the library involved the immunoSEQ multiplex PCR assay. TCRdb provides this immuneACCESS table in a form limited to in-frame rearrangements. Some clones are lacking; in checked studies, under half of them reflect an unresolved V gene, and why the rest are absent is not known. The sample records some 250,000 clones, approximately 83% of which are singletons. Approximately 9.6% of the sample is in the top ten clones. Source material: peripheral blood. The receptors shown here come from an elderly woman with acute or convalescent COVID-19.

This sequence joins TRBV19 and TRBJ1-5; 8 nucleotides match TRBD1. The CDR3 extends over 16 amino acids. The germline CDR1 and CDR2 sequences are LNHDA and SQIVND (reference sequence). V lost 0 bases to trimming and J lost 6 bases; unmatched junction nucleotides: 7. DNA of the CDR3: TGTGCCAGTAGTATAGATCCCTCAGGGGGCTTTCAGCCCCAGCATTTT. Translation: CASSIDPSGGFQPQHF.

This clone was recorded a few times. This chain links TRBV6-5 with TRBJ2-7; TRBD1 matches 7 bases. Germline V gene lookup returns CDR1 MNHEY and CDR2 SVGAGI. This CDR3 is built from 12 residues. J lost 2 bases, V lost 8 bases, and 3 bases had no gene match. This CDR3 reads CASGGQPYEQYF. The CDR3 nucleotides are TGTGCCAGCGGGGGACAGCCCTACGAGCAGTACTTC.

The rearrangement uses TRBV3-1 (or the pseudogene TRBV3-2) and TRBJ2-5; 9 positions agree with TRBD1. Germline V gene sequence: CDR1 LGHDT, CDR2 YNNKEL (reference sequence). The CDR3 extends over 19 amino acids. V lost 0 bases to trimming and J lost 2 bases; unmatched junction nucleotides: 13. DNA of the CDR3: TGTGCCAGCAGCCAAGATCGGTGGGGGGGACAGGGAGGTCAAGAGACCCAGTACTTC. It codes for CASSQDRWGGQGGQETQYF.

This rearrangement joins TRBV27 to TRBJ1-5; D unclear. V was clipped by 0 bases and J by 5 bases, with 8 bases between them. The germline V gene has CDR1 MNHEY and CDR2 SMNVEV (reference sequence). This CDR3 has 14 amino acids. This CDR3 reads CASSLSRVDQPQHF. The CDR3 nucleotides read TGTGCCAGCAGTTTATCTCGCGTGGATCAGCCCCAGCATTTT.

The chain couples TRBV9 to TRBJ2-3, with a tentative D call TRBD2 (6 bases). Trimming removed 4 bases from V and 4 bases from J, with 19 bases in between. Germline assignment: CDR1 SGDLS and CDR2 YYNGEE. The CDR3 loop spans 16 amino acids. The CDR3 protein is CASSSPWGRSPDTQYF. As DNA, the CDR3 is TGTGCCAGCAGCTCACCCTGGGGGAGGTCCCCAGATACGCAGTATTTT.

This clone appeared a single time. This chain connects TRBV6-1 to TRBJ2-7, with a possible D match to TRBD2 (6 bases). V was cut by 3 bases and J by 4 bases, with 19 bases left in between. Germline values: CDR1 MNHNS, CDR2 SASEGT. The CDR3 loop spans 16 amino acids. CDR3 nucleotide sequence: TGTGCCAGCAGTGACTACCGGGACGGGAGACTTTACGAGCAGTACTTC. It is translated as CASSDYRDGRLYEQYF.

V usage is TRBV3-1 (or the pseudogene TRBV3-2) and J usage is TRBJ1-3, with D unresolved. The CDR3 extends over 16 amino acids. Germline-derived CDR1 and CDR2 are LGHDT and YNNKEL (reference sequence). Trimming cost V 0 bases and J 4 bases, with 13 bases left between them. Written as DNA, the CDR3 is TGTGCCAGCAGCCAAGATCTTCCCCCGGAGGGAAACACCATATATTTT. It codes for CASSQDLPPEGNTIYF.

In this sample, this clone turned up once. The rearrangement joins TRBV19 to TRBJ2-2; 9 nucleotides match TRBD1. CDR1 LNHDA and CDR2 SQIVND come from the germline V gene (reference sequence). J lost 4 bases, V lost 7 bases, and 13 bases had no gene match. This CDR3 region has 17 residues. CDR3 sequence (DNA): TGTGCCAGTACCGATACAGGGGGCAAGTTAGTCACCGGGGAGCTGTTTTTT. Amino acids: CASTDTGGKLVTGELFF.

CDR3 nucleotide sequence: TGTGCCAGCAGCGGACAGAGTAGACAGCCCCAGCATTTT. Encoded protein: CASSGQSRQPQHF. The rearrangement joins TRBV2 to TRBJ1-5; D perhaps matches TRBD1 (6 bases). This CDR3 is built from 13 residues. The germline CDR1 and CDR2 sequences are SNHLY and FYNNEI. Trimming pared 6 bases from V and 7 bases from J, leaving 13 bases between.

This chain connects TRBV6-1 to TRBJ1-2; D is possibly TRBD1 (6 bases). The CDR3 sequence is 14 residues long. The V gene lost 0 bases and the J gene lost 4 bases, with 9 bases spanning the gap. Germline V gives CDR1 MNHNS, CDR2 SASEGT. This CDR3 reads CASSEAGGSYGYTF. The DNA of the CDR3 is TGTGCCAGCAGTGAAGCAGGGGGATCCTATGGCTACACCTTC.

This clone has a handful of counts. The V and J genes are TRBV5-1 and TRBJ1-1; D perhaps matches TRBD1 (6 bases). Per germline, CDR1 SGHRS and CDR2 YFSETQ. V lost 9 bases and J 5 bases, leaving 20 bases between the germline ends. This CDR3 is 14 amino acids long. CDR3 sequence: CATSLQGRVTEAFF. Here the CDR3 DNA reads TGCGCCACATCCTTACAGGGAAGGGTGACTGAAGCTTTCTTT.

The chain joins TRBV28 to TRBJ2-1; TRBD1 aligns across 8 bases. Germline trimming cut 4 bases from V and 10 bases from J; bases unmatched to any gene: 9. There are 14 residues in the CDR3. Germline lookup yields CDR1 MDHEN and CDR2 SYDVKM. Written as DNA, the CDR3 is TGTGCCAGCAGTTCCTGGACAGGGTCAAGGGAGCAGTTCTTC. Amino acid sequence: CASSSWTGSREQFF.

This chain connects TRBV12-3 or TRBV12-4 to TRBJ1-1, with a possible D match to TRBD1 (5 bases). CDR3 length: 11 amino acids. Trimming removed 6 bases from V and 7 bases from J, with 9 bases in between. This CDR3 is CASRLGGEAFF. CDR3 nucleotide sequence: TGTGCCAGCAGACTGGGGGGTGAAGCTTTCTTT.

The chain's CDR3 is CASSVEGQAYNEQFF. For the CDR3, the DNA is TGTGCCAGCAGCGTAGAGGGGCAGGCTTACAATGAGCAGTTCTTC. The chain employs TRBV9 and TRBJ2-1, with D tentatively TRBD1 (5 bases). Trimming removed 0 bases at V and 4 bases at J, with 11 bases between. The germline V gene encodes CDR1 SGDLS and CDR2 YYNGEE. The length of the CDR3 is 15 residues. Together with reference TRBV9 and TRBJ2-1, the CDR3 gives the full variable domain: DSGVTQTPKHLITATGQRVTLRCSPRSGDLSVYWYQQSLDQGLQFLIQYYNGEERAKGNILERFSAQQFPDLHSELNLSSLELGDSALYFCASSVEGQAYNEQFFGPGTRLTVL.

The rearrangement links TRBV18 to TRBJ2-4; D possibly corresponds to TRBD1 (7 bases). The germline gives CDR1 KGHSH, CDR2 LQKENI. The germline V and J ends were trimmed by 3 bases and 7 bases, with 16 bases remaining between them. This CDR3 spans 15 amino acids. The DNA of the CDR3 is TGTGCCAGCTCACCCTGGGCAGGGGGGAGGAACATTCAGTACTTC. Its translation: CASSPWAGGRNIQYF.

The genes are TRBV6-6 and TRBJ1-4; a weak D match, TRBD1 (5 bases). The germline V and J ends were trimmed by 6 bases and 12 bases, with 11 bases remaining between them. The CDR3 has 11 amino acids. Germline CDR1 reads MNHNY; CDR2 reads SVGAGI (reference sequence). The CDR3 spells CASRGGEELFF. CDR3 bases: TGTGCCAGCAGGGGGGGGGAAGAACTGTTTTTT.

The gene calls are TRBV5-1 and TRBJ1-5; the D gene is possibly TRBD1 (5 bases). V was shortened by 5 bases and J by 3 bases, with 15 bases between the two germline ends. The CDR3 extends over 15 amino acids. Per the germline V gene, CDR1 is SGHRS and CDR2 is YFSETQ. The CDR3 DNA sequence: TGCGCCAGCAGACAAGACAGTAATAACAATCAGCCCCAGCATTTT. Its protein is CASRQDSNNNQPQHF.

The chain links TRBV2 to TRBJ1-3, with TRBD1 matching 8 bases. The J segment lost 2 bases and the V segment lost 6 bases, leaving 3 bases of the junction unmatched. The length of the CDR3 is 14 residues. The germline V gene has CDR1 SNHLY and CDR2 FYNNEI. The CDR3 nucleotides are TGTGCCAGCAGACAGGGGGTCGCTGGAAACACCATATATTTT. As protein: CASRQGVAGNTIYF.

Written as DNA, the CDR3 is TGTGCCAGCAGCTTGTGGGGAGGTCAGGAGGCTTTCTTT. Its protein product is CASSLWGGQEAFF. The genes are TRBV5-5 and TRBJ1-1, with D unresolved. CDR3 length: 13 amino acids. Germline V gene lookup returns CDR1 SGHKS and CDR2 YYEKEE (reference sequence). Trimming removed 1 base at V and 11 bases at J, with 15 bases between.

The chain joins TRBV14 to TRBJ1-2; the D is unclear. Germline V CDR1 and CDR2: SGHDN, FVKESK. CDR3 length: 14 amino acids. V was pared by 4 bases and J by 7 bases, with 16 bases between. The CDR3 DNA sequence: TGTGCCAGCAGCCTCAATGTGCGGTACGGTGGCTACACCTTC. Its protein is CASSLNVRYGGYTF.

V gene TRBV9 combines with J gene TRBJ1-1; 7 bases line up with TRBD1. Looked up from germline, CDR1 is SGDLS and CDR2 is YYNGEE. The ends lost 4 bases at V and 1 base at J; junction bases unmatched: 7. The CDR3 covers 15 residues. In DNA form, the CDR3 reads TGTGCCAGCAGCCCCCTGGGACAGCCGAACACTGAAGCTTTCTTT. Translating gives CASSPLGQPNTEAFF.

The CDR3 is CASSLAGGVSYGYTF. The CDR3 DNA is TGTGCCAGCAGCTTGGCGGGGGGAGTGAGCTATGGCTACACCTTC. The chain combines TRBV5-6 with TRBJ1-2; tentatively, D is TRBD1 (5 bases). CDR1 is SGHDT, CDR2 YYEEEE, per germline. This CDR3 spans 15 amino acids. V lost 0 bases, J lost 4 bases, and 13 bases lay in between.

The gene calls are TRBV15 and TRBJ2-1; D might be TRBD1 (6 bases). The CDR3 consists of 15 residues. The V gene lost 0 bases and the J gene lost 7 bases, with 13 bases spanning the gap. In germline, CDR1 is LNHNV, CDR2 YYDKDF (reference sequence). The CDR3 reads CATSREGNRVNEQFF. The CDR3 DNA reads as TGTGCCACCAGCAGAGAAGGTAACAGGGTAAATGAGCAGTTCTTC.

The rearrangement uses TRBV3-1 (or the pseudogene TRBV3-2) and TRBJ2-1; no firm D call. This CDR3 comprises 12 residues. The V gene lost 4 bases and the J gene lost 3 bases, with 4 bases spanning the gap. Germline CDR1 LGHDT, CDR2 YNNKEL (reference sequence). The CDR3 loop is CASSPSYNEQFF. The CDR3, as DNA: TGTGCCAGCAGCCCCAGCTACAATGAGCAGTTCTTC.

The rearrangement joins TRBV4-1 to TRBJ1-1; no clear D gene. The CDR3 extends over 16 amino acids. Trimming removed 0 bases at V and 4 bases at J, with 15 bases between. Germline-derived CDR1 and CDR2 are MGHRA and YSYEKL. CDR3 loop: CASSQDIGSGVTEAFF. The CDR3 DNA is TGCGCCAGCAGCCAAGATATCGGGAGCGGAGTCACTGAAGCTTTCTTT.

The rearrangement joins TRBV12-5 to TRBJ1-2, with D perhaps TRBD1 (6 bases). The CDR3 has 12 amino acids. V lost 6 bases to trimming and J lost 2 bases, with 7 bases between them. Germline-derived CDR1 and CDR2 are LGHNT and FRNRAP. The DNA for the CDR3 is TGTGCTAGTGGGACAGGAAACTATGGCTACACCTTC. It translates to CASGTGNYGYTF.

This sequence joins TRBV10-3 and TRBJ1-3; D unresolved. Trimming stripped 6 bases from V and 0 bases from J, with 15 bases between. Germline V CDR1 and CDR2: ENHRY, SYGVKD. The CDR3 loop spans 16 amino acids. DNA of the CDR3: TGTGCCATCAGCGATCCCGGAGTTCCCTCTGGAAACACCATATATTTT. Its translation: CAISDPGVPSGNTIYF.

The chain is built from TRBV4-1 and TRBJ1-1; tentatively, D is TRBD1 (5 bases). Germline lookup yields CDR1 MGHRA and CDR2 YSYEKL. Trimming removed 0 bases from V and 5 bases from J, with 10 bases in between. The CDR3 covers 14 residues. CDR3 coding DNA: TGCGCCAGCAGCCAAGATAGGAGGGGTACTGAAGCTTTCTTT. Residues: CASSQDRRGTEAFF.